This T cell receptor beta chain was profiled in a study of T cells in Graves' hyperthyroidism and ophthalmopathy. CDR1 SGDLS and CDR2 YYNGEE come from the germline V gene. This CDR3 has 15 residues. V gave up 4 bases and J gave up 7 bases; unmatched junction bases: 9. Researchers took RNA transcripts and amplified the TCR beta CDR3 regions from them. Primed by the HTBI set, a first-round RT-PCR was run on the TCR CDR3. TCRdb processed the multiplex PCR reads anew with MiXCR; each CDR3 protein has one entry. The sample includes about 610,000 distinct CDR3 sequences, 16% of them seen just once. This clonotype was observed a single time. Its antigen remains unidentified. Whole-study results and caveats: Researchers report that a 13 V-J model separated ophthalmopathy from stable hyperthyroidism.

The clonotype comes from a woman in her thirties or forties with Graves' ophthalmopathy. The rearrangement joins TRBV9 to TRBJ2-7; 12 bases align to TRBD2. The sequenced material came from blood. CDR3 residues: CASSPRLAGEREQYF. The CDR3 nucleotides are TGTGCCAGCAGCCCCCGACTAGCGGGAGAGAGGGAGCAGTACTTC.